This T cell receptor (beta chain) was sequenced for a study of T cell responses to AZD1222 COVID-19 vaccine. Study results and caveats: Among those given AZD1222, only 5 to 7 were seropositive at baseline. A mostly white British donor set with more females was recruited, and clonal diversity was possibly underestimated. None of the repertoires were sampled until the peak T cell response had passed. The study reported that nearly half of spike-specific TCRs target unmutated variant regions.

Clones were sequenced by immunoSEQ multiplex PCR, and TCRdb holds only the in-frame ones, with some missing. The sample shows about 120,000 clones, about 86% of them seen only once. About this clone itself: What it binds is unknown.

The CDR3 length is 13 residues. The V and J ends lost 10 bases and 6 bases respectively, with 20 bases between them. The specimen comprised peripheral blood, sampled 28 days after the second AZD1222 dose. The receptor's source is an adult who received the AZD1222 COVID-19 vaccine. The rearrangement joins TRBV5-3 to TRBJ2-7; the D gene is possibly TRBD2 (5 bases). TRBV5-3 is known as an ORF, though its function is uncertain. The CDR3 coding sequence is TGTGCCTGTGTGGAGGATCGGACCCTCGAGCAGTACTTC. Translating gives CACVEDRTLEQYF.